A single sample gave rise to the 15 T cell receptor beta chains below, sequenced in a study of long-term antiretroviral therapy in people with HIV. The authors ran the immunoSEQ assay, v3.0, at survey level. Here immunoSEQ multiplex PCR was the method, and the copy in TCRdb shows in-frame clones only, minus some. Here the sample spans 26,000 or so clones, over 90% being singletons. The source material was unsorted PBMCs, sampled 6.2 years after starting antiretroviral therapy. These receptors were collected from a man aged 35 to 55 with HIV.

The CDR3 spells CASRPSHGLAGGELFF. The CDR3 region has the DNA TGTGCCAGCAGGCCCTCCCATGGACTAGCGGGAGGGGAGCTGTTTTTT. The genes are TRBV6-4 and TRBJ2-2; 12 bases map to TRBD2. Looked up from germline, CDR1 is MRHNA and CDR2 is SNTAGT. The CDR3 runs 16 residues. V trimming: 6 bases; J trimming: 8 bases; junction bases outside the gene matches: 10.

V and J are TRBV30 and TRBJ2-1; D gene unclear. The CDR3 runs to 13 residues. V lost 8 bases to trimming and J lost 0 bases, with 11 bases between them. Germline V gene data show CDR1 as GTSNPN and CDR2 as SVGIG (reference sequence). For the CDR3, the DNA is TGTGCCCTCCTTCGGAGCTCCTACAATGAGCAGTTCTTC. As protein: CALLRSSYNEQFF.

By its share, this clone is medium-sized (0.01 to 0.1%). This chain uses TRBV19 with TRBJ1-1; D might be TRBD1 (5 bases). V lost 5 bases and J lost 1, with 11 bases in between. The CDR3 is 14 residues long. CDR1 LNHDA and CDR2 SQIVND come from the germline V gene (reference sequence). In nucleotides, the CDR3 is TGTGCCAGTAGTGCGGACGGGGGGAACACTGAAGCTTTCTTT. Translating gives CASSADGGNTEAFF. The variable domain in full, with the rest retrieved from reference TRBV19 and TRBJ1-1, is DGGITQSPKYLFRKEGQNVTLSCEQNLNHDAMYWYRQDPGQGLRLIYYSQIVNDFQKGDIAEGYSVSREKKESFPLTVTSAQKNPTAFYLCASSADGGNTEAFFGQGTRLTVV.

The rearrangement uses TRBV5-1 and TRBJ2-7, with D possibly TRBD2 on 6 matching bases. V lost 0 bases to trimming and J lost 2 bases, with 9 bases between them. CDR1 and CDR2 from the germline V gene are SGHRS and YFSETQ. This CDR3 contains 14 residues. For the CDR3, the DNA is TGCGCCAGCAGCTTGGATGGGAGGACCTACGAGCAGTACTTC. Translating it yields CASSLDGRTYEQYF. The full variable domain, completed using reference TRBV5-1 and TRBJ2-7, is KAGVTQTPRYLIKTRGQQVTLSCSPISGHRSVSWYQQTPGQGLQFLFEYFSETQRNKGNFPGRFSGRQFSNSRSEMNVSTLELGDSALYLCASSLDGRTYEQYFGPGTRLTVT.

This chain joins TRBV20-1 and TRBJ1-2, with D perhaps matching TRBD1 (5 bases). Looked up from germline, CDR1 is DFQATT and CDR2 is SNEGSKA (reference sequence). The CDR3 length is 11 residues. V lost 5 bases and J lost 3, with 7 bases in between. CDR3 amino acids: CSAGTDYGYTF. CDR3 DNA sequence: TGCAGTGCTGGGACGGACTATGGCTACACCTTC.

The rearrangement joins TRBV11-2 to TRBJ2-3; D is undetermined. V was pared by 5 bases and J by 5 bases, with 5 bases between. CDR3 length: 11 amino acids. Germline V lookup: CDR1 SGHAT, CDR2 FQNNGV. The CDR3 nucleotides read TGTGCCAGCAGCCCTATAGATACGCAGTATTTT. Protein product: CASSPIDTQYF. Using reference TRBV11-2 and TRBJ2-3 for the parts outside the CDR3, the full variable domain is EAGVAQSPRYKIIEKRQSVAFWCNPISGHATLYWYQQILGQGPKLLIQFQNNGVVDDSQLPKDRFSAERLKGVDSTLKIQPAKLEDSAVYLCASSPIDTQYFGPGTRLTVL.

This clone was recorded once. The chain has TRBV6-1 and TRBJ2-2; D assignment may be TRBD1 or TRBD2 (5 bases each). The CDR3 is made up of 14 amino acids. Between the trimmed V and J ends, which lost 4 bases and 5 bases, there was a span of 11 bases. From germline, CDR1 is MNHNS and CDR2 SASEGT. DNA for the CDR3: TGTGCCAGCAGTGGGGACCAGCGGACCGGGGAGCTGTTTTTT. Amino acids: CASSGDQRTGELFF.

This chain uses TRBV5-1 with TRBJ2-2, with 13 nucleotides matching TRBD2. Looked up from germline, CDR1 is SGHRS and CDR2 is YFSETQ. This CDR3 spans 19 amino acids. Germline trimming cut 0 bases from V and 3 bases from J; bases unmatched to any gene: 8. The CDR3 DNA sequence: TGCGCCAGCAGCTTGGAAGGACTAGCGGGAGTAATAGACACCGGGGAGCTGTTTTTT. Translating gives CASSLEGLAGVIDTGELFF.

This clone occurred once. The rearrangement joins TRBV6-5 to TRBJ2-5; D remains ambiguous. The germline V gene has CDR1 MNHEY and CDR2 SVGAGI. The CDR3 loop spans 14 amino acids. V dropped 6 bases and J dropped 1 base, with 12 bases sitting between them. The CDR3 DNA reads as TGTGCCAGCAGCCAGTCGAGTCGCCAAGAGACCCAGTACTTC. It yields the protein CASSQSSRQETQYF.

V usage is TRBV7-2 and J usage is TRBJ2-7; 7 positions match TRBD1. The V segment lost 5 bases and the J segment 0 bases; nucleotides outside the gene matches: 7. Germline V CDR1 and CDR2: SGHTA, FQGNSA. The CDR3 covers 15 residues. The CDR3 reads CASSLTGRGSYEQYF. The CDR3 DNA is TGTGCCAGCAGCCTGACAGGGAGAGGCTCCTACGAGCAGTACTTC.

This chain links TRBV19 with TRBJ1-2; 8 bases are a match to TRBD1. The CDR3 runs to 12 residues. Germline CDR1 reads LNHDA; CDR2 reads SQIVND (reference sequence). J lost 7 bases, V lost 7 bases, and 5 bases had no gene match. In nucleotides, the CDR3 is TGTGCCAGTACCATTGGACAGGGTGGCTACACCTTC. Translation: CASTIGQGGYTF.

The chain joins TRBV10-3 to TRBJ2-1; 13 bases match TRBD2. The CDR3 has 17 residues. V was pared by 0 bases and J by 8 bases, with 7 bases of the junction left unmatched. CDR1 is ENHRY and CDR2 is SYGVKD in the germline V gene. The CDR3 sequence is CAISESSLAGGSHEQFF. The DNA for the CDR3 is TGTGCCATCAGTGAGTCCTCACTAGCGGGGGGGAGCCATGAGCAGTTCTTC.

The chain recombines TRBV7-6 with TRBJ2-3, with 12 bases identical to TRBD2. Germline trimming cut 1 base from V and 1 base from J; bases unmatched to any gene: 0. The CDR3 contains 16 residues. Germline values: CDR1 SGHVS, CDR2 FNYEAQ. In DNA form, the CDR3 reads TGTGCCAGCAGCTTAGGGACTAGCGGGGGCACAGATACGCAGTATTTT. Its translation: CASSLGTSGGTDTQYF.

This clone was seen just once. The chain uses TRBV4-2 and TRBJ2-1; TRBD1 agrees at 9 bases. J was trimmed by 4 bases and V by 0 bases; bases with no gene match: 7. Germline CDR1 LGHNA, CDR2 YNFKEQ. The CDR3 has 17 residues. The CDR3: CASSQDLGGQGYNEQFF. CDR3 nucleotides: TGTGCCAGCAGCCAAGATTTGGGGGGACAGGGTTACAATGAGCAGTTCTTC.

The V call is TRBV7-8, the J call TRBJ2-3, with D possibly being TRBD2 (5 bases). The CDR3 sequence is 14 residues long. Looked up from germline, CDR1 is SGHVS and CDR2 is FQNEAQ. Trimming removed 5 bases at V and 7 bases at J, with 16 bases between. CDR3 DNA sequence: TGTGCCAGCAGCGCCCCATCGACTATTTATACGCAGTATTTT. Amino acid sequence: CASSAPSTIYTQYF.